This T cell receptor beta chain was observed in a study of cytomegalovirus exposure and HLA in healthy donors. Trimming took 4 bases from V and 4 from J; bases not matched to a gene: 8. Germline CDR1 LNHDA, CDR2 SQIVND (reference sequence). CDR3 length: 15 amino acids. Whole-study findings and limits: Investigators reported approximately 170 TCR beta chains as tied to cytomegalovirus.

In regard to this clone: Its specificity is unknown.

Each of the donors was a healthy bone marrow donor. PCR primers comprised 60 Vbeta and 13 Jbeta primers. Repertoires were generated with immunoSEQ multiplex PCR, while TCRdb's copy carries only in-frame clones and drops some. This table holds under 150,000 clones, 70% to 80% found once. The receptor was derived from a woman aged 60-75 years in good health and CMV-seronegative. The sequencing input was PBMCs. The V gene is TRBV19, the J gene TRBJ1-2; 8 nucleotides match TRBD1. The CDR3 spells CASSNQGALAYGYTF. CDR3 sequence (DNA): TGTGCCAGTAGTAATCAGGGGGCACTCGCCTATGGCTACACCTTC.